This T cell receptor beta chain was retrieved from a study of T-cell reconstitution after alpha-beta-depleted transplantation in children. The study's findings and limits: Certain patients had high TCRbeta diversity at day 60, and it came from recipient T cells and thymic progenitors that survived. A year had passed since transplant, and T-cell counts and diversity by then came mostly from newly produced T cells. After transplant, at about two months, alpha-beta T cells were reportedly derived from several hundred expanded graft clones.

This CDR3 spans 15 amino acids. Germline V CDR1 and CDR2: SGHTA, FQGNSA. V was shortened by 5 bases and J by 0 bases, with 13 bases between the two germline ends. This clonotype was counted a few times. Antigen specificity is unknown. Preparing the TCRbeta library involved the use of unique molecular identifiers. TCRdb called the PCR reads again in MiXCR, with one record for every CDR3 protein. The sample yields 330,000 or so distinct CDR3 sequences, 6% to 10% seen once. This clonotype was sampled from a female patient aged 2-9 years who had a stem cell transplant for Fanconi anemia, so the T cells may come from the graft donor. The source was peripheral blood, collected 360 days after TCRalphabeta/CD19-depleted stem cell transplant. The rearrangement uses TRBV7-2 and TRBJ1-2, with D maybe TRBD1 (6 bases). As DNA, the CDR3 is TGTGCCAGCAGCCCGAGGGGGGGAGCTAACTATGGCTACACCTTC. This sequence encodes CASSPRGGANYGYTF.